The 4 T cell receptor beta chains listed next were all sequenced from one sample in a study of blood T cells in healthy people across ages. Through a sample-barcoded 5' primer and a J-beta primer mix, a second PCR was run for roughly 6 to 12 cycles. TCRdb independently ran MiXCR on the 5' RACE reads; one entry per CDR3 protein. The profile shows about 640,000 distinct CDR3 sequences, roughly three fifths of them singletons. Sequencing used blood. Receptors were obtained from a man between 60 and 70 years old in good health.

The chain carries TRBV20-1 and TRBJ2-5, with 9 bases aligning to TRBD1. The J call is uncertain, as TRBJ2-7 better fits the DNA end. This CDR3 has 14 residues. CDR1 DFQATT and CDR2 SNEGSKA come from the germline V gene (reference sequence). In nucleotides, the CDR3 is TGCAGTGCTGAGGGGGGACAGGGCGTCTACGAGCAGTACTTC. This codes for CSAEGGQGVYEQYF.

The chain links TRBV20-1 to TRBJ2-5; 14 bases are a match to TRBD2. V lost 3 bases and J lost 5; bases outside the gene matches: 2. The CDR3 has 14 amino acids. Germline V gene data show CDR1 as DFQATT and CDR2 as SNEGSKA (reference sequence). CDR3 protein: CSARGLAGAETQYF. The CDR3 DNA follows: TGCAGTGCTAGGGGACTAGCGGGGGCCGAGACCCAGTACTTC.

A note on this clonotype: A much larger clone is a single base away; this may be a read error. The chain couples TRBV7-2 to TRBJ2-7; the D gene could be TRBD1 or TRBD2 (5 bases each). The germline V gene encodes CDR1 SGHTA and CDR2 FQGNSA. The CDR3 is 16 residues long. CDR3 loop: CVSSFHPGTTSYEQYF. The CDR3 DNA reads TGTGTCAGCAGCTTCCACCCAGGGACCACCTCCTACGAGCAGTACTTC.

This chain joins TRBV20-1 and TRBJ2-7; D might be TRBD2 (5 bases). Between the trimmed V and J ends, which lost 6 bases and 6 bases, there was a span of 15 bases. CDR3 size: 12 residues. The germline V gene encodes CDR1 DFQATT and CDR2 SNEGSKA (reference sequence). This chain's CDR3 is CSAPEGVGEQYF. CDR3 sequence (DNA): TGCAGTGCCCCCGAGGGTGTGGGCGAGCAGTACTTC.